This TCR beta chain was retrieved from a study of a mutant IDH1 vaccine in newly diagnosed glioma (dated by TCRdb to the early 2020s). For the study in its entirety: Patients were given eight vaccinations, in weeks 1, 3, 5, 7, 11, 15, 19 and 23, which matched visits V03 through V10. In the chemotherapy-containing groups, vaccination started alongside temozolomide cycles, whereas in patients who had radiotherapy alone it started 4-6 weeks after radiotherapy. The roughly 35 treated patients were around 62% male and roughly 38% female, with a mean age of about 43 years. Before enrollment, patients had received standard therapy of radiotherapy alone, temozolomide alone, or radiochemotherapy with temozolomide; most received the combination. Peripheral blood was drawn at six visits: V03 (baseline), V05, V07, V10, V12 and V13. For exploratory analyses, about 25 treated patients had longitudinal TCRB deep sequencing done wherever samples were available. What the work shows at the level of the full study, not this receptor alone: Selection of PBMC samples for TCRB deep sequencing was based on availability. It was noted by the authors that analyses of patient blood samples could not be reproduced owing to sample limitations. Immune responses induced by the vaccine were seen in 90% to 95% of patients across multiple MHC alleles. Pseudoprogression seemed to be unrelated to changes in the top peripheral T cell clonotypes found by TCRB sequencing.

The CDR3 numbers 15 residues from cysteine through phenylalanine. Of all the DNA, just the CDR3 is kept, 45 bases in frame from base 1. Trimming removed 6 bases from V and 0 bases from J, leaving 11 bases between the germline ends. Based on the germline V gene, the CDR1 and CDR2 sequences are SNHLY and FYNNEI. The library was built by means of the immunoSEQ multiplex PCR assay. Rearranged TCR beta chain sequences were amplified using the hsTCRB Kit according to the manufacturer's protocol. TCRB libraries were sequenced on an Illumina MiSeq. On the study's bioinformatics: The kit vendor's proprietary platform handled demultiplexing, trimming and gene mapping. This is the immuneACCESS table as TCRdb keeps it, with only in-frame sequences that have V and J called. A part of the clones is gone; compared with another copy, unresolved V genes explain less than half, and the rest is unexplained. V and J calls and clone size are as listed in that table; D and trimming were resolved from the DNA. Here the sample has tens of thousands of clones; 65% to 80% occur a single time. In total, the top ten clones hold 5.3% of the sample.

The intended sense of this specimen's time point label: week 23, last vaccination. Each vaccine dose was 300 ug of a 20-mer mutant IDH1 peptide in Montanide, given subcutaneously with topical imiquimod. Newly diagnosed WHO grade 3 or 4 IDH1-mutant astrocytomas showing loss of nuclear ATRX were present in the donors. The samples were drawn from NOA16, a multicentre, single-arm, open-label phase I trial in Germany that tested a mutant IDH1 peptide vaccine in humans for the first time. Genomic DNA for TCRB sequencing was extracted from EDTA blood using the DNeasy Blood and Tissue Kit. A remark on this clone: No cognate antigen has been identified for it. No base quality values were provided; no much bigger clone lies one nucleotide off.

The material sequenced was PBMCs, taken from a glioma patient whose treatment included an IDH1 peptide vaccine. The chain joins TRBV2 to TRBJ2-2; the D gene is perhaps TRBD1, from 5 matching bases. The clonotype was recovered from a man aged 50-60 years with glioma. CDR3 sequence: CASRWGVSNTGELFF. The nucleotide sequence is TGTGCCAGCAGGTGGGGCGTATCGAACACCGGGGAGCTGTTTTTT.